Following are 31 T cell receptor beta chains from one sample sequenced in a study of blood T cell repertoires in COVID-19. The table came from immunoSEQ multiplex PCR; TCRdb's copy has only in-frame clones and leaves some out. This table holds about 120,000 clones, 60% to 85% found once. The sequenced material came from peripheral blood. Receptors originate from a man in his 70s with acute or convalescent COVID-19.

The rearrangement joins TRBV20-1 to TRBJ1-2; a weak D match, TRBD1 (5 bases). This CDR3 is built from 14 residues. The germline CDR1 and CDR2 sequences are DFQATT and SNEGSKA (reference sequence). The ends were cut back, 7 bases at V and 3 bases at J, with 18 bases in the middle. The CDR3 DNA follows: TGCAGTGTTAGTTTGAAGGGGCAGTACTATGGCTACACCTTC. Translating gives CSVSLKGQYYGYTF.

V usage is TRBV29-1 and J usage is TRBJ1-5, with D tentatively TRBD1 (5 bases). This CDR3 has 12 residues. The germline CDR1 and CDR2 sequences are SQVTM and ANQGSEA. CDR3 sequence reads: CSARDSNQPQHF. The CDR3 nucleotides read TGCAGTGCCCGGGACTCCAATCAGCCCCAGCATTTT.

This chain uses TRBV6-2 or TRBV6-3 with TRBJ2-7; 8 nucleotides align to TRBD2. The CDR3 contains 14 residues. CDR1 and CDR2 from the germline V gene are MNHEY and SVGEGT. J was trimmed by 5 bases and V by 6 bases; bases with no gene match: 9. CDR3 DNA sequence: TGTGCCAGCAGCCCCGGACTAGCTATCAACGAGCAGTACTTC. Protein product: CASSPGLAINEQYF.

The chain recombines TRBV7-9 with TRBJ2-2; 8 positions agree with TRBD1. Germline lookup yields CDR1 SEHNR and CDR2 FQNEAQ (reference sequence). Trimming cost V 4 bases and J 0 bases; bases outside gene matches: 1. The CDR3 has 15 residues. This CDR3 reads CASSWTGPNTGELFF. In DNA, the CDR3 is TGTGCCAGCAGCTGGACAGGGCCGAACACCGGGGAGCTGTTTTTT.

This sequence joins TRBV5-1 and TRBJ1-2, with D possibly TRBD1 on 6 matching bases. V shed 2 bases and J shed 0 bases, with 23 bases lying between them. The CDR3 length is 19 residues. CDR1 and CDR2 from the germline V gene are SGHRS and YFSETQ. CDR3 in amino acids: CASSFGWDTTFLANYGYTF. The CDR3 DNA follows: TGCGCCAGCAGCTTTGGGTGGGACACCACCTTTCTGGCTAACTATGGCTACACCTTC.

V and J are TRBV6-2 or TRBV6-3 and TRBJ2-7; tentatively, D is TRBD2 (5 bases). V lost 5 bases to trimming and J lost 2 bases, with 13 bases between them. The CDR3 has 14 amino acids. The germline V gene has CDR1 MNHEY and CDR2 SVGEGT. As DNA, the CDR3 is TGTGCCAGCAGTCCCATGAGGGAACCCTACGAGCAGTACTTC. Amino acid sequence: CASSPMREPYEQYF.

The chain employs TRBV15 and TRBJ2-5; D may be TRBD1 (6 bases). V was trimmed by 5 bases and J by 4 bases, leaving 14 bases between them. CDR1 is LNHNV and CDR2 is YYDKDF in the germline V gene (reference sequence). The CDR3 sequence is 14 residues long. CDR3 residues: CATSSQGLRETQYF. The CDR3 DNA is TGTGCCACCAGCTCACAGGGTTTGAGAGAGACCCAGTACTTC.

V usage is TRBV7-2 and J usage is TRBJ1-2; weak D call: TRBD1 (5 bases). The V and J ends lost 0 bases and 0 bases respectively, with 20 bases between them. Germline CDR1 reads SGHTA; CDR2 reads FQGNSA. The CDR3 is made up of 19 amino acids. As DNA, the CDR3 is TGTGCCAGCAGCTTAGCACCCGGCTTGGGGCCGCAAGCTAACTATGGCTACACCTTC. Protein product: CASSLAPGLGPQANYGYTF.

The gene calls are TRBV4-3 and TRBJ2-6, with TRBD1 matching over 7 bases. Per the germline V gene, CDR1 is LGHNA and CDR2 is YSLEER. This CDR3 contains 19 residues. The V and J ends lost 2 bases and 0 bases, in that order; junction bases with no gene match: 10. CDR3 nucleotides: TGCGCCAGCAGCCAAAGCGCCCCGGGACAGAGCTCTGGGGCCAACGTCCTGACTTTC. Translated: CASSQSAPGQSSGANVLTF.

The chain joins TRBV25-1 to TRBJ1-2; D is undetermined. In germline, CDR1 is MGHDK, CDR2 SYGVNS. Trimming stripped 1 base from V and 4 bases from J, with 7 bases between. CDR3 length: 13 residues. The CDR3 nucleotides are TGTGCCAGCAGTGAATTGGCGGGCTATGGCTACACCTTC. Protein: CASSELAGYGYTF.

This clone occurred a few times. The rearrangement links TRBV10-3 to TRBJ2-1; a weak D match, TRBD2 (6 bases). The CDR3 covers 12 residues. Germline values: CDR1 ENHRY, CDR2 SYGVKD. V was trimmed by 11 bases and J by 4 bases, leaving 12 bases between them. CDR3 bases: TGTGCCGCAGGGACTCGATACAATGAGCAGTTCTTC. This sequence encodes CAAGTRYNEQFF.

This chain links TRBV2 with TRBJ1-1; D is ambiguous. The CDR3 runs 11 residues. Germline V gene sequence: CDR1 SNHLY, CDR2 FYNNEI. With 3 bases removed from V and 6 bases from J, the gap between germline ends came to 5 bases. CDR3 nucleotides: TGTGCCAGCAGTGACCCCGCTGAAGCTTTCTTT. This codes for CASSDPAEAFF.

J is TRBJ1-6 and V is TRBV3-1 (or the pseudogene TRBV3-2), with TRBD1 matching 9 bases. V dropped 3 bases and J dropped 10; count of bases not matched to a gene: 4. The CDR3 sequence is 14 residues long. Germline assignment: CDR1 LGHDT and CDR2 YNNKEL (reference sequence). The CDR3 DNA sequence: TGTGCCAGCAGCCAGAACAGGGGGCAGTCACCCCTCCACTTT. Translating it yields CASSQNRGQSPLHF.

The rearrangement links TRBV9 to TRBJ2-2; possibly TRBD2 for D (6 bases). Trimming cost V 5 bases and J 4 bases, with 9 bases left between them. Germline-derived CDR1 and CDR2 are SGDLS and YYNGEE. This CDR3 is 13 amino acids long. CDR3 DNA: TGTGCCAGCAGTCCGGGGGTCACCGGGGAGCTGTTTTTT. Amino acid sequence: CASSPGVTGELFF. Drawing the rest from reference TRBV9 and TRBJ2-2, the complete variable domain is DSGVTQTPKHLITATGQRVTLRCSPRSGDLSVYWYQQSLDQGLQFLIQYYNGEERAKGNILERFSAQQFPDLHSELNLSSLELGDSALYFCASSPGVTGELFFGEGSRLTVL.

This chain joins TRBV6-1 and TRBJ1-2, with no clear D. The CDR3 extends over 15 amino acids. V was shortened by 1 base and J by 5 bases, with 14 bases between the two germline ends. The germline CDR1 and CDR2 sequences are MNHNS and SASEGT. CDR3 loop: CASSEGSPSVYGYTF. The CDR3, as DNA: TGTGCCAGCAGTGAAGGGTCTCCCTCGGTTTATGGCTACACCTTC.

This sequence joins TRBV6-6 and TRBJ2-7, with 12 bases aligning to TRBD2. The CDR3 runs 17 residues. V dropped 5 bases and J dropped 1; count of bases not matched to a gene: 9. Germline CDR1 is MNHNY and CDR2 is SVGAGI (reference sequence). CDR3 coding DNA: TGTGCCAGCAGTCCTCTTTTGACTAGCGGGGGTTCCTACGAGCAGTACTTC. It is translated as CASSPLLTSGGSYEQYF.

The chain joins TRBV9 to TRBJ1-1, with D unresolved. Germline V gene data show CDR1 as SGDLS and CDR2 as YYNGEE. The CDR3 contains 14 residues. V lost 0 bases, J lost 4 bases, and 10 bases lay in between. In DNA form, the CDR3 reads TGTGCCAGCAGCGTAGGAACGATCGGCACTGAAGCTTTCTTT. It codes for CASSVGTIGTEAFF. The full variable domain, rest sourced from reference TRBV9 and TRBJ1-1, is DSGVTQTPKHLITATGQRVTLRCSPRSGDLSVYWYQQSLDQGLQFLIQYYNGEERAKGNILERFSAQQFPDLHSELNLSSLELGDSALYFCASSVGTIGTEAFFGQGTRLTVV.

This clone has just a few counts. The chain links TRBV6-1 to TRBJ1-2; 9 bases map to TRBD1. CDR1 is MNHNS and CDR2 is SASEGT in the germline V gene. The CDR3 consists of 15 residues. The junction had 4 bases not matched to a gene; V was cut back by 0 bases and J by 5 bases. CDR3 sequence reads: CASSEAFGTGYGYTF. The CDR3 nucleotides are TGTGCCAGCAGTGAAGCGTTCGGGACAGGGTATGGCTACACCTTC.

This chain links TRBV20-1 with TRBJ1-4; 8 bases agree with TRBD1. The CDR3 covers 14 residues. The germline V gene has CDR1 DFQATT and CDR2 SNEGSKA (reference sequence). V shed 3 bases and J 7 bases; nucleotides not matched to a gene: 7. The CDR3 coding sequence is TGCAGTGCTAGTGACAGGGGTGGTAGTGAAAAACTGTTTTTT. This sequence encodes CSASDRGGSEKLFF.

This CDR3 is CASSVERARGDTQYF. In DNA form, the CDR3 reads TGTGCCAGCAGTGTTGAGAGGGCGCGGGGAGATACGCAGTATTTT. The V gene is TRBV2, the J gene TRBJ2-3; TRBD2 is a possible D gene (6 bases). The CDR3 is 15 residues long. CDR1 is SNHLY and CDR2 is FYNNEI in the germline V gene. V dropped 4 bases and J dropped 5 bases, with 16 bases sitting between them.

This clone was seen only once. The J gene is TRBJ2-5, the V gene TRBV5-1; D is unresolved. Trimming cost V 4 bases and J 2 bases, with 3 bases left between them. This CDR3 region has 11 residues. CDR1 and CDR2 from the germline V gene are SGHRS and YFSETQ. This CDR3 reads CASSLQETQYF. DNA for the CDR3: TGCGCCAGCAGCCTTCAAGAGACCCAGTACTTC.

The chain links TRBV21-1 to TRBJ2-7; TRBD1 was called by the table and not checked on the DNA. TRBV21-1 is a documented pseudogene. CDR3 length: 14 amino acids. The CDR3 reads CASSKENNSYEQYF. CDR3 DNA: TGTGCCAGCAGCAAAGAGAATAACAGCTACGAGCAGTACTTC.

The chain recombines TRBV18 with TRBJ1-5; possible D gene TRBD1, 6 bases. The CDR3 runs 16 residues. Trimming removed 1 base from V and 6 bases from J, with 16 bases in between. The germline CDR1 and CDR2 sequences are KGHSH and LQKENI. The CDR3 DNA follows: TGTGCCAGCTCACCACTCGGGGGGGCTTCGGGTCAGCCCCAGCATTTT. It translates to CASSPLGGASGQPQHF.

The J gene is TRBJ2-1, the V gene TRBV7-3, with no clear D. V was shortened by 1 base and J by 0 bases, with 7 bases between the two germline ends. The length of the CDR3 is 15 residues. Germline values: CDR1 SGHTA, CDR2 FQGTGA. The CDR3 here is CASSLRRSSYNEQFF. The CDR3 coding sequence is TGTGCCAGCAGCTTAAGACGGAGCTCCTACAATGAGCAGTTCTTC.

V gene TRBV19 combines with J gene TRBJ1-2, with TRBD1 as a possible D gene (6 bases). Germline V gene sequence: CDR1 LNHDA, CDR2 SQIVND (reference sequence). V shed 5 bases and J shed 2 bases, with 15 bases lying between them. This CDR3 is built from 15 residues. CDR3 loop: CASSANREGNYGYTF. In DNA, the CDR3 is TGTGCCAGTAGTGCTAACAGGGAGGGGAACTATGGCTACACCTTC.

The chain combines TRBV9 with TRBJ1-6, with D uncertain. V lost 0 bases and J 1 base, leaving 11 bases between the germline ends. The CDR3 contains 17 residues. The germline V gene has CDR1 SGDLS and CDR2 YYNGEE. CDR3 sequence: CASSVAPDISYNSPLHF. CDR3 DNA: TGTGCCAGCAGCGTAGCCCCAGACATTTCCTATAATTCACCCCTCCACTTT.

V is TRBV6-6 and J is TRBJ1-4; D is possibly TRBD1 (6 bases). The V end lost 5 bases, the J end lost 2 bases, and 12 bases lay between the germline ends. The CDR3 contains 15 residues. Germline-derived CDR1 and CDR2 are MNHNY and SVGAGI (reference sequence). CDR3 loop: CASSLDSFTNEKLFF. The CDR3 bases are TGTGCCAGCAGTCTGGACAGTTTCACTAATGAAAAACTGTTTTTT.

This clone was observed a few times. This rearrangement joins TRBV27 to TRBJ1-5; no definite D call. Germline V gives CDR1 MNHEY, CDR2 SMNVEV (reference sequence). The ends were cut back, 3 bases at V and 6 bases at J, with 24 bases in the middle. The CDR3 has 18 residues. The CDR3 DNA is TGTGCCAGCAGTTTCCGCACGACCGGGAGCCCCCTGCCTCAGCCCCAGCATTTT. Its protein is CASSFRTTGSPLPQPQHF.

The CDR3 nucleotides are TGTGCCAGTAGTACCTCCGGGACAGGGAATCAGCCCCAGCATTTT. Residues: CASSTSGTGNQPQHF. The rearrangement joins TRBV19 to TRBJ1-5; 9 bases agree with TRBD1. Germline V gene lookup returns CDR1 LNHDA and CDR2 SQIVND (reference sequence). This CDR3 comprises 15 residues. With 4 bases clipped from V and 4 bases from J, the junction kept 5 bases outside the gene matches.

The chain has TRBV7-8 and TRBJ1-5; TRBD1 matches 7 bases. The germline gives CDR1 SGHVS, CDR2 FQNEAQ. The CDR3 sequence is 16 residues long. The ends lost 2 bases at V and 0 bases at J; junction bases unmatched: 4. CDR3 sequence (DNA): TGTGCCAGCAGCTTAAGGGGGACAGATAGCAATCAGCCCCAGCATTTT. Translating it yields CASSLRGTDSNQPQHF.

The genes are TRBV29-1 and TRBJ2-3, with D possibly being TRBD2 (6 bases). The V gene's germline CDR1 is SQVTM and CDR2 ANQGSEA. The CDR3 is made up of 14 amino acids. Trimming cost V 4 bases and J 1 base, with 12 bases left between them. The CDR3: CSVVRASGTDTQYF. In DNA form, the CDR3 reads TGCAGCGTTGTTAGGGCTAGCGGCACAGATACGCAGTATTTT.